The 21 T cell receptor beta chains below all came from one sample that was sequenced in a study of OX40 agonist ivuxolimab in advanced cancers. Some clones are missing from TCRdb's copy, which holds only in-frame ones; the method was immunoSEQ multiplex PCR. The sample contains about 70,000 clones, just over 85% of which appear only once. Source: CD4+ or CD8+ T cells sorted from blood, taken in a trial of the OX40 agonist ivuxolimab. The receptors originated from an adult with an advanced solid tumor such as melanoma, head and neck, liver or kidney cancer.

The sample holds one count of this clone. The CDR3 reads CASSELRTRHYEQYF. The CDR3 region has the DNA TGTGCCAGCAGTGAATTGCGGACTCGACACTACGAGCAGTACTTC. V is TRBV25-1 and J is TRBJ2-7, with a possible D match to TRBD2 (5 bases). The CDR3 runs 15 residues. Trimming removed 1 base from V and 3 bases from J, with 13 bases in between. In germline, CDR1 is MGHDK, CDR2 SYGVNS.

Of note for this clone: Additional DNA sequences in this sample encode the identical CDR3. The CDR3 DNA follows: TGTGCCAGCAGCGTAGAGGGGGGTCAGCCCCAGCATTTT. This codes for CASSVEGGQPQHF. V gene TRBV9 combines with J gene TRBJ1-5; possible D gene TRBD1, 6 bases. The CDR3 is 13 residues long. V gave up 0 bases and J gave up 6 bases, with 7 bases separating them. Germline V CDR1 and CDR2: SGDLS, YYNGEE.

This chain connects TRBV11-3 to TRBJ2-2; D is undetermined. CDR1 is SGHNT, CDR2 YENEEA, per germline. V lost 4 bases to trimming and J lost 5 bases, with 14 bases between them. CDR3 length: 15 amino acids. CDR3 protein: CASSSGFSITGELFF. CDR3 nucleotides: TGTGCCAGCAGCTCCGGTTTTAGTATAACCGGGGAGCTGTTTTTT.

This sequence joins TRBV7-9 and TRBJ1-5; D is unresolved. Germline V lookup: CDR1 SEHNR, CDR2 FQNEAQ (reference sequence). V gave up 0 bases and J gave up 10 bases, with 16 bases separating them. The CDR3 runs 15 residues. CDR3 DNA sequence: TGTGCCAGCAGCTTAGCGCAAAACCCAGCTGGACCCCAGCATTTT. Its protein product is CASSLAQNPAGPQHF.

V gene TRBV2 combines with J gene TRBJ2-5; D ambiguous. The V end lost 2 bases, the J end lost 4 bases, and 14 bases lay between the germline ends. The CDR3 consists of 15 residues. Looked up from germline, CDR1 is SNHLY and CDR2 is FYNNEI. This chain's CDR3 is CASSERYSDGETQYF. The CDR3 bases are TGTGCCAGCAGTGAAAGGTATAGTGATGGAGAGACCCAGTACTTC.

This chain joins TRBV20-1 and TRBJ2-7; D call uncertain. The CDR3 consists of 11 residues. The ends were cut back, 3 bases at V and 5 bases at J, with 8 bases in the middle. Germline CDR1 and CDR2: DFQATT and SNEGSKA (reference sequence). Written as DNA, the CDR3 is TGCAGTGCTAGTAACCTGAACGAGCAGTACTTC. It translates to CSASNLNEQYF.

This clone was seen only a few times. The rearrangement links TRBV4-1 to TRBJ2-1; 10 bases agree with TRBD2. Germline values: CDR1 MGHRA, CDR2 YSYEKL. Unmatched junction bases numbered 8, after V lost 1 base and J lost 5 bases. This CDR3 has 17 residues. CDR3 loop: CASSQGLSGGPNNEQFF. As DNA, the CDR3 is TGCGCCAGCAGCCAAGGTCTTAGCGGGGGGCCAAACAATGAGCAGTTCTTC.

This rearrangement joins TRBV7-3 to TRBJ2-1, with D possibly TRBD2 on 5 matching bases. The V end lost 5 bases, the J end lost 7 bases, and 15 bases lay between the germline ends. Germline-derived CDR1 and CDR2 are SGHTA and FQGTGA. The CDR3 loop spans 14 amino acids. As DNA, the CDR3 is TGTGCCAGCAGCCCCGCCGCGCCGGGGAATGAGCAGTTCTTC. This codes for CASSPAAPGNEQFF. The full variable domain, in which reference TRBV7-3 and TRBJ2-1 provide the parts outside the CDR3, is GAGVSQTPSNKVTEKGKYVELRCDPISGHTALYWYRQSLGQGPEFLIYFQGTGAADDSGLPNDRFFAVRPEGSVSTLKIQRTERGDSAVYLCASSPAAPGNEQFFGPGTRLTVL.

This sequence joins TRBV5-4 and TRBJ1-6; 8 positions agree with TRBD1. Trimming took 7 bases from V and 14 from J; bases not matched to a gene: 17. Germline CDR1 and CDR2: SGHNT and YYREEE (reference sequence). The CDR3 totals 15 residues. CDR3 nucleotide sequence: TGTGCCAGCTCAACAGGGACAGGCGAATCCCGGGCCCTCCACTTT. Protein product: CASSTGTGESRALHF.

This clone was counted once. This sequence joins TRBV11-3 and TRBJ1-4; 10 nucleotides align to TRBD1. Germline trimming cut 4 bases from V and 5 bases from J; bases unmatched to any gene: 19. Per germline, CDR1 SGHNT and CDR2 YENEEA. There are 20 residues in the CDR3. CDR3 nucleotides: TGTGCCAGCAGCTCAAGTCTGCGCGACAGGGGGCCACAGGGGAATGAAAAACTGTTTTTT. Translation gives CASSSSLRDRGPQGNEKLFF. Full variable domain (rest looked up from reference TRBV11-3 and TRBJ1-4): EAGVVQSPRYKIIEKKQPVAFWCNPISGHNTLYWYLQNLGQGPELLIRYENEEAVDDSQLPKDRFSAERLKGVDSTLKIQPAELGDSAVYLCASSSSLRDRGPQGNEKLFFGSGTQLSVL.

J is TRBJ2-3 and V is TRBV9; 8 nucleotides match TRBD2. The V gene end was trimmed by 3 bases and the J gene end by 3 bases; junction bases not matched to a gene: 6. This CDR3 comprises 15 residues. CDR1 SGDLS and CDR2 YYNGEE come from the germline V gene. The CDR3 region has the DNA TGTGCCAGCAGCGCGAGCGGGGGCAGGACAGATACGCAGTATTTT. The encoded protein is CASSASGGRTDTQYF.

This clone was counted only a few times. The rearrangement links TRBV2 to TRBJ1-2; D unresolved. V lost 2 bases, J lost 1 base, and 8 bases lay in between. The CDR3 totals 14 residues. Germline V gene data show CDR1 as SNHLY and CDR2 as FYNNEI. For the CDR3, the DNA is TGTGCCAGCAGTGAATTAACGGTTAACTATGGCTACACCTTC. It is translated as CASSELTVNYGYTF.

The chain carries TRBV7-6 and TRBJ1-6; D is undetermined. Trimming took off 2 bases at V and 0 bases at J, with 8 bases between the two ends. This CDR3 is built from 16 residues. Germline CDR1 and CDR2: SGHVS and FNYEAQ. CDR3 in DNA: TGTGCCAGCAGCTTATCAGCGAGCTCCTATAATTCACCCCTCCACTTT. Protein sequence: CASSLSASSYNSPLHF.

This chain links TRBV18 with TRBJ1-1, with D maybe TRBD1 (6 bases). With 3 bases removed from V and 4 bases from J, the gap between germline ends came to 12 bases. This CDR3 has 14 amino acids. CDR1 KGHSH and CDR2 LQKENI come from the germline V gene. The DNA of the CDR3 is TGTGCCAGCTCACCGCGGACAGACTCCACTGAAGCTTTCTTT. Amino acid sequence: CASSPRTDSTEAFF.

The V call is TRBV21-1, the J call TRBJ2-1; the D call of TRBD2 is as the table states it, not checked on the DNA. TRBV21-1 is tagged as a pseudogene. This CDR3 contains 11 residues. As DNA, the CDR3 is TGTGCCAGCAGCAAAGTAGATGAGCAGTTCTTC. The encoded protein is CASSKVDEQFF.

The chain combines TRBV10-1 with TRBJ1-1; D gene ambiguous. Germline loops: CDR1 WNHNN, CDR2 SYGVQD (reference sequence). This CDR3 contains 15 residues. V dropped 2 bases and J dropped 0 bases, with 10 bases sitting between them. The CDR3 DNA reads TGCGCCAGCAGTGAGGGTCCAAGGATGAACACTGAAGCTTTCTTT. Amino acid sequence: CASSEGPRMNTEAFF.

The chain joins TRBV5-6 to TRBJ1-6, with D tentatively TRBD1 (5 bases). The CDR3 has 17 amino acids. Germline-derived CDR1 and CDR2 are SGHDT and YYEEEE. V dropped 3 bases and J dropped 4 bases, with 17 bases sitting between them. As DNA, the CDR3 is TGTGCCAGCAGCTCGAGGCCAGGGTCTATTTATAATTCACCCCTCCACTTT. Its protein product is CASSSRPGSIYNSPLHF.

V usage is TRBV5-4 and J usage is TRBJ1-5; 7 bases map to TRBD1. The CDR3 has 17 residues. CDR1 and CDR2 from the germline V gene are SGHNT and YYREEE (reference sequence). J was trimmed by 1 base and V by 0 bases; bases with no gene match: 7. Written as DNA, the CDR3 is TGTGCCAGCAGCTTGGGGGGGACAGCTAGCAGCAATCAGCCCCAGCATTTT. This gives the protein CASSLGGTASSNQPQHF. The full variable domain, completed using reference TRBV5-4 and TRBJ1-5, is ETGVTQSPTHLIKTRGQQVTLRCSSQSGHNTVSWYQQALGQGPQFIFQYYREEENGRGNFPPRFSGLQFPNYSSELNVNALELDDSALYLCASSLGGTASSNQPQHFGDGTRLSIL.

The rearrangement uses TRBV19 and TRBJ2-1; TRBD2 agrees at 13 bases. The CDR3 contains 15 residues. Looked up from germline, CDR1 is LNHDA and CDR2 is SQIVND (reference sequence). Trimming took 6 bases from V and 4 from J; bases not matched to a gene: 3. The CDR3 spells CASSVTSGGYNEQFF. DNA for the CDR3: TGTGCCAGTAGCGTGACTAGCGGGGGGTACAATGAGCAGTTCTTC.

The J gene is TRBJ2-5, the V gene TRBV28; a possible D gene is TRBD1 (8 bases). Germline-derived CDR1 and CDR2 are MDHEN and SYDVKM. V was pared by 5 bases and J by 5 bases, with 27 bases between. This CDR3 contains 18 residues. CDR3 sequence (DNA): TGTGCCAGCAGTACCACTCCATGGACAGGGAGGGTTGGGGAGACCCAGTACTTC. Its translation: CASSTTPWTGRVGETQYF.

The chain carries TRBV5-6 and TRBJ1-4, with D hard to call. Germline CDR1 SGHDT, CDR2 YYEEEE. Trimming left V 1 base short and J 7 bases short, with 14 bases between. The CDR3 consists of 15 residues. The CDR3 loop is CASSLRGFGSEKLFF. The CDR3 DNA follows: TGTGCCAGCAGCTTGAGAGGTTTTGGGTCTGAAAAACTGTTTTTT.